This is a list of T cell receptor beta chains from one sample in a study of blood T cell repertoires in COVID-19. The repertoire was sequenced with immunoSEQ multiplex PCR; TCRdb's copy has only in-frame clones and lacks some. This table holds 200,000 to 250,000 clones, roughly four fifths found once. What was sequenced was peripheral blood. Source of these receptors: a woman in her seventies with COVID-19, enrolled during active disease. Both conserved end residues are part of each CDR3. Each record gives: CDR3 protein, CDR3 DNA, D gene, V gene, clone size, J gene. D genes are given only for firm matches. Size is stated for part of the rows, as once, few or many counts, or as a class when the clone is expanded.

CASSLIQGQGTQYF,TGTGCCAGCAGCCTCATCCAGGGACAGGGTACGCAGTATTTT,TRBD1,TRBV3-1/TRBV3-2,.,TRBJ2-3
CASSPGQGLSSPLHF,TGTGCCAGCAGCCCGGGACAGGGGCTATCTTCACCCCTCCACTTT,TRBD1,TRBV5-4,once,TRBJ1-6
CASRVLTGGSGELFF,TGCGCCAGCCGCGTTTTGACAGGGGGCTCCGGGGAGCTGTTTTTT,TRBD1,TRBV5-1,few,TRBJ2-2
CASIPQGSGHQPQHF,TGTGCCAGCATTCCTCAGGGGTCGGGTCATCAGCCCCAGCATTTT,.,TRBV28,few,TRBJ1-5
CAISESPGGGRSSSYNEQFF,TGTGCCATCAGTGAGTCCCCGGGGGGTGGGAGGTCAAGCTCCTACAATGAGCAGTTCTTC,TRBD2,TRBV10-3,.,TRBJ2-1
CAISEPRDLYEQYF,TGTGCCATCAGTGAGCCCAGGGATCTCTACGAGCAGTACTTC,.,TRBV10-3,.,TRBJ2-7
CASRAQGSLYNSPLHF,TGTGCCAGCAGAGCACAGGGGTCCCTTTATAATTCACCCCTCCACTTT,TRBD1,TRBV9,.,TRBJ1-6
CASSFPGQNYGYTF,TGTGCCAGCAGCTTTCCGGGACAGAACTATGGCTACACCTTC,TRBD1,TRBV7-2,.,TRBJ1-2
CASRKDREAGTEAFF,TGTGCCAGCAGGAAAGATAGGGAGGCCGGCACTGAAGCTTTCTTT,.,TRBV2,.,TRBJ1-1
CASSSPRQGNEQFF,TGTGCCAGCAGCTCCCCCCGCCAGGGGAATGAGCAGTTCTTC,.,TRBV5-4,once,TRBJ2-1
CASSLGTGRSSPLHF,TGTGCCAGCAGCTTGGGGACAGGGCGCAGTTCACCCCTCCACTTT,TRBD1,TRBV5-8,once,TRBJ1-6
CASMRDPRQETQYF,TGTGCCAGCATGCGGGACCCCCGGCAAGAGACCCAGTACTTC,.,TRBV28,.,TRBJ2-5
CASSKVPGEETEAFF,TGTGCCAGCAGCAAAGTGCCAGGGGAAGAGACTGAAGCTTTCTTT,.,TRBV21-1,once,TRBJ1-1
CASSPGFNEQYF,TGTGCCAGCAGTCCAGGGTTCAACGAGCAGTACTTC,.,TRBV28,.,TRBJ2-7
CASSLDIGVLEQYF,TGCGCCAGCAGCTTGGATATCGGGGTCCTCGAGCAGTACTTC,.,TRBV5-1,.,TRBJ2-7
CATSRAQGALEETQYF,TGTGCCACCAGCAGAGCTCAGGGGGCTTTAGAAGAGACCCAGTACTTC,TRBD1,TRBV15,.,TRBJ2-5
CASSLRGTRIAGGTDEQFF,TGTGCCAGCAGCTTAAGAGGGACAAGAATAGCGGGAGGGACAGACGAGCAGTTCTTC,TRBD2,TRBV11-2,.,TRBJ2-1
CASNQNTEAFF,TGTGCCAGCAATCAGAACACTGAAGCTTTCTTT,.,TRBV6-5,.,TRBJ1-1
CASSSLRYGQGEDYGYTF,TGTGCCAGCAGCTCCCTTCGCTACGGACAGGGAGAGGACTATGGCTACACCTTC,TRBD1,TRBV5-6,.,TRBJ1-2
CASSLRLAGGRGTGELFF,TGTGCCAGCAGTTTACGACTAGCGGGAGGCCGGGGGACCGGGGAGCTGTTTTTT,TRBD2,TRBV27,.,TRBJ2-2
CASSDSGDYGYTF,TGCGCCAGCAGTGACAGTGGAGACTATGGCTACACCTTC,.,TRBV10-2,.,TRBJ1-2
CAIRAGQGARVENTEAFF,TGTGCCATCAGGGCGGGACAGGGGGCGCGGGTAGAGAACACTGAAGCTTTCTTT,TRBD1,TRBV10-3,.,TRBJ1-1
CASTTQVGYEQYF,TGTGCCAGCACTACTCAGGTGGGTTACGAGCAGTACTTC,.,TRBV28,.,TRBJ2-7
CASSQVSGGATNIQYF,TGTGCCAGCAGCCAAGTTTCAGGGGGCGCGACAAACATTCAGTACTTC,TRBD1,TRBV14,.,TRBJ2-4
CASSFYRDSVAHF,TGTGCCAGCAGCTTTTACCGGGACAGCGTCGCCCACTTT,TRBD1,TRBV6-2/TRBV6-3,.,TRBJ1-6
CSVDDTHTYEQYF,TGCAGCGTTGACGACACCCACACCTACGAGCAGTACTTC,.,TRBV29-1,.,TRBJ2-7
CASSPPRTEGGNEQFF,TGTGCCAGCTCACCTCCGCGGACAGAAGGCGGCAATGAGCAGTTCTTC,.,TRBV18,.,TRBJ2-1
CASSATGRDTEAFF,TGTGCCAGCAGCGCAACAGGGCGGGACACTGAAGCTTTCTTT,.,TRBV13,.,TRBJ1-1
CASSLPTRDRATNEKLFF,TGCGCCAGCAGCCTTCCAACCCGGGACAGAGCAACTAATGAAAAACTGTTTTTT,TRBD1,TRBV4-1,few,TRBJ1-4
CASSLGGSQYNEQFF,TGCGCCAGCAGCTTGGGCGGTAGCCAATACAATGAGCAGTTCTTC,.,TRBV5-1,.,TRBJ2-1
CASSIRGQQNTEAFF,TGTGCCAGTAGTATAAGGGGACAACAGAACACTGAAGCTTTCTTT,.,TRBV19,.,TRBJ1-1
CSVGDPGTSGRAGTETQYF,TGCAGCGTTGGGGACCCCGGGACTAGCGGGAGGGCCGGAACGGAGACCCAGTACTTC,TRBD2,TRBV29-1,few,TRBJ2-5
CASSLAAGEKLFF,TGTGCCAGCAGCTTGGCCGCGGGTGAAAAACTGTTTTTT,.,TRBV7-9,.,TRBJ1-4
CASSGYRERKQYF,TGTGCCAGCAGCGGTTACAGGGAAAGGAAGCAGTACTTC,.,TRBV9,few,TRBJ2-7
CATRSGLDPNSGSSEQFF,TGTGCCACCAGGTCGGGACTAGACCCTAACAGCGGGAGTAGTGAGCAGTTCTTC,TRBD2,TRBV24-1,.,TRBJ2-1
CASSYANSIHSPLHF,TGTGCCAGCAGTTACGCTAACAGTATCCATTCACCCCTCCACTTT,.,TRBV6-5,few,TRBJ1-6
CASSLRLAGYEQYF,TGTGCCAGCAGCTTACGTCTAGCGGGTTACGAGCAGTACTTC,TRBD2,TRBV7-2,.,TRBJ2-7
CASSLTGGVDTQYF,TGTGCCAGCAGCTTAACGGGAGGGGTAGATACGCAGTATTTT,TRBD2,TRBV7-9,.,TRBJ2-3
CASSPRASPGWNYEQYF,TGTGCCAGCAGTCCCAGGGCCTCCCCCGGGTGGAACTACGAGCAGTACTTC,.,TRBV27,few,TRBJ2-7
CASTPTTDTQYF,TGTGCCAGCACCCCTACGACAGATACGCAGTATTTT,.,TRBV11-2,.,TRBJ2-3
CASSLRQGNNEQFF,TGTGCCAGCAGTTTACGACAGGGGAACAATGAGCAGTTCTTC,TRBD1,TRBV28,.,TRBJ2-1